Each of the 7 T cell receptor beta chains below was sequenced from the same sample in a study of ipilimumab plus nivolumab after autologous stem cell transplantation. Method: immunoSEQ multiplex PCR; TCRdb's copy keeps in-frame clones and lacks some. The sample has 77,000 or so clones, over 80% seen once. Sequencing was performed on PBMCs, taken in a trial of ipilimumab plus nivolumab as post-transplant consolidation. Every receptor here comes from a male donor with diffuse large B-cell lymphoma.

The chain links TRBV5-6 to TRBJ2-3; TRBD2 agrees at 7 bases. Germline lookup yields CDR1 SGHDT and CDR2 YYEEEE. V lost 0 bases to trimming and J lost 6 bases; unmatched junction nucleotides: 13. This CDR3 contains 17 residues. CDR3 in DNA: TGTGCCAGCAGCTTGGACTACGGAGCGGGGCGCGGGGATACGCAGTATTTT. Its protein product is CASSLDYGAGRGDTQYF.

This clone was observed a single time. The chain is built from TRBV6-1 and TRBJ2-1; 9 bases line up with TRBD1. This CDR3 contains 15 residues. Losses at the gene ends were 3 bases for V and 8 bases for J; bases not matched to a gene: 8. Germline loops: CDR1 MNHNS, CDR2 SASEGT. CDR3 bases: TGTGCCAGCAGTGATGAGGACAGGGGTAGCCATGAGCAGTTCTTC. This sequence encodes CASSDEDRGSHEQFF.

The chain is built from TRBV25-1 and TRBJ2-7; D gene ambiguous. The V gene lost 2 bases and the J gene lost 2 bases, with 16 bases spanning the gap. The CDR3 length is 16 residues. The germline V gene has CDR1 MGHDK and CDR2 SYGVNS. The CDR3 region is CASSEGLPRTAYEQYF. CDR3 nucleotides: TGTGCCAGCAGTGAAGGATTACCGCGAACAGCCTACGAGCAGTACTTC.

The table lists this clone with a count of one. This rearrangement joins TRBV6-6 to TRBJ1-1; possible D gene TRBD1, 5 bases. CDR1 is MNHNY, CDR2 SVGAGI, per germline (reference sequence). Trimming took off 5 bases at V and 4 bases at J, with 17 bases between the two ends. The CDR3 consists of 15 residues. The chain's CDR3 is CASSNGARAITEAFF. CDR3 coding DNA: TGTGCCAGCAGTAACGGAGCCAGGGCTATCACTGAAGCTTTCTTT.

The genes are TRBV5-1 and TRBJ2-7; maybe TRBD2 (7 bases). The CDR3 is made up of 16 amino acids. CDR1 and CDR2 (germline): SGHRS, YFSETQ. V was pared by 4 bases and J by 4 bases, with 21 bases between. This CDR3 reads CASSLDRGALLYEQYF. CDR3 DNA: TGCGCCAGCAGCCTGGACCGGGGGGCGCTATTATACGAGCAGTACTTC.

Comments on this clone: One end of the junction is discordant with germline, which a read error may explain. The rearrangement joins TRBV19 to TRBJ1-4, with D uncertain. The CDR3 loop spans 10 amino acids. CDR1 and CDR2 (germline): LNHDA, SQIVND (reference sequence). Here the CDR3 reads CASPKNRLRF. CDR3 in DNA: TGTGCCAGTCCGAAGAACCGGTTGCGGTTT.

The chain combines TRBV6-5 with TRBJ1-6; 9 bases match TRBD1. The germline gives CDR1 MNHEY, CDR2 SVGAGI. The CDR3 is made up of 15 amino acids. V lost 2 bases, J lost 10 bases, and 6 bases stayed unmatched. CDR3 in DNA: TGTGCCAGCAGTTACAAGGGACAGGGTTGGTCACCCCTCCACTTT. It is translated as CASSYKGQGWSPLHF.